This passage covers 14 T cell receptor beta chains from one sample sequenced in a study of shared clonotypes between healthy human individuals. Sequencing used immunoSEQ multiplex PCR; TCRdb keeps in-frame clones, though not all of them. The sample holds millions of clones, 90% to 95% seen once. The sample taken for sequencing was naive CD4+ T cells sorted from blood. Subset meaning: CD45RA+ positively selected. All receptors derive from a man younger than 30 in good health.

V usage is TRBV11-2 and J usage is TRBJ2-7; no clear D gene. CDR3 length: 14 residues. V was shortened by 5 bases and J by 5 bases, with 16 bases between the two germline ends. In germline, CDR1 is SGHAT, CDR2 FQNNGV. Here the CDR3 DNA reads TGTGCCAGCAGCCCAACTCTAGGGTCCAACGAGCAGTACTTC. It is translated as CASSPTLGSNEQYF.

This chain connects TRBV4-1 to TRBJ2-5, with D possibly being TRBD1 (6 bases). Trimming shortened V by 1 base and J by 2 bases, and 8 bases separated the two germline ends. The CDR3 runs to 14 residues. CDR1 and CDR2 (germline): MGHRA, YSYEKL. The CDR3 coding sequence is TGCGCCAGCAGCCAAGGGACAGTACAAGAGACCCAGTACTTC. Protein sequence: CASSQGTVQETQYF.

This chain joins TRBV18 and TRBJ2-7; weak D call: TRBD1 (5 bases). The CDR3 covers 12 residues. Germline CDR1 is KGHSH and CDR2 is LQKENI. V lost 6 bases and J 4 bases, leaving 10 bases between the germline ends. DNA for the CDR3: TGTGCCAGCTCCACCAAGGGGTACGAGCAGTACTTC. Translated: CASSTKGYEQYF.

This chain connects TRBV30 to TRBJ1-1; D is unresolved. Trimming pared 1 base from V and 7 bases from J, leaving 13 bases between. The CDR3 contains 13 residues. Germline CDR1 is GTSNPN and CDR2 is SVGIG (reference sequence). This CDR3 reads CAWSAGLSGEAFF. The DNA of the CDR3 is TGTGCCTGGAGTGCTGGACTGTCAGGTGAAGCTTTCTTT.

The chain is built from TRBV4-1 and TRBJ1-1; possible D gene TRBD1, 6 bases. The CDR3 extends over 14 amino acids. Per the germline V gene, CDR1 is MGHRA and CDR2 is YSYEKL. Trimming shortened V by 0 bases and J by 7 bases, and 12 bases separated the two germline ends. DNA for the CDR3: TGCGCCAGCAGCCAAGAGGGGCGAGGGGGTGAAGCTTTCTTT. This gives the protein CASSQEGRGGEAFF.

The rearrangement links TRBV7-6 to TRBJ2-1, with 14 positions matching TRBD2. Germline V gene data show CDR1 as SGHVS and CDR2 as FNYEAQ. V trimming: 3 bases; J trimming: 7 bases; junction bases outside the gene matches: 2. This CDR3 is 15 amino acids long. The CDR3 reads CASSLTSGGANEQFF. CDR3 nucleotides: TGTGCCAGCAGCTTGACTAGCGGGGGGGCGAATGAGCAGTTCTTC.

This chain connects TRBV7-9 to TRBJ1-1, with D tentatively TRBD1 (5 bases). The CDR3 spans 12 residues. Per germline, CDR1 SEHNR and CDR2 FQNEAQ (reference sequence). Trimming stripped 3 bases from V and 11 bases from J, with 13 bases between. CDR3 region: CASSLGGTTAFF. CDR3 DNA: TGTGCCAGCAGCTTGGGGGGAACTACCGCTTTCTTT.

The chain combines TRBV7-8 with TRBJ1-1; 12 nucleotides line up with TRBD1. Per the germline V gene, CDR1 is SGHVS and CDR2 is FQNEAQ. The CDR3 consists of 14 residues. V was clipped by 4 bases and J by 6 bases; unmatched bases: 3. The CDR3 sequence: CASSSGQGAPEAFF. In nucleotides, the CDR3 is TGTGCCAGCAGCTCGGGACAGGGGGCACCTGAAGCTTTCTTT.

This rearrangement joins TRBV9 to TRBJ2-5; D is unclear. V lost 1 base to trimming and J lost 4 bases, with 8 bases between them. Germline V CDR1 and CDR2: SGDLS, YYNGEE. The CDR3 sequence is 13 residues long. CDR3 amino acids: CASSVSVVETQYF. CDR3 nucleotide sequence: TGTGCCAGCAGCGTATCAGTGGTAGAGACCCAGTACTTC.

A single count supports this clone. The chain links TRBV5-1 to TRBJ2-7; 8 nucleotides match TRBD1. The CDR3 sequence is 14 residues long. Germline V gene lookup returns CDR1 SGHRS and CDR2 YFSETQ. V lost 1 base to trimming and J lost 7 bases; unmatched junction nucleotides: 7. As DNA, the CDR3 is TGCGCCAGCAGCTTGTTAGACAGGGGCAAGGAGCAGTACTTC. Its translation is CASSLLDRGKEQYF.

This rearrangement joins TRBV11-2 to TRBJ2-5; tentative D call: TRBD2 (6 bases). CDR3 length: 15 amino acids. V lost 1 base, J lost 0 bases, and 9 bases lay in between. The germline CDR1 and CDR2 sequences are SGHAT and FQNNGV. CDR3 protein: CASSLARGYQETQYF. As DNA, the CDR3 is TGTGCCAGCAGCTTAGCCCGGGGGTACCAAGAGACCCAGTACTTC. The full variable domain, completed using reference TRBV11-2 and TRBJ2-5, is EAGVAQSPRYKIIEKRQSVAFWCNPISGHATLYWYQQILGQGPKLLIQFQNNGVVDDSQLPKDRFSAERLKGVDSTLKIQPAKLEDSAVYLCASSLARGYQETQYFGPGTRLLVL.

As concerns this clone: Different DNA sequences within this sample yield the same CDR3. This chain connects TRBV6-6 to TRBJ1-5; 9 bases match TRBD1. CDR3 length: 15 amino acids. From germline, CDR1 is MNHNY and CDR2 SVGAGI (reference sequence). The V segment lost 4 bases and the J segment 4 bases; nucleotides outside the gene matches: 5. The chain's CDR3 is CASSSTGGGNQPQHF. The CDR3 nucleotides are TGTGCCAGCAGTTCCACAGGGGGCGGGAATCAGCCCCAGCATTTT.

V is TRBV18 and J is TRBJ1-1; 8 nucleotides match TRBD1. CDR1 and CDR2 (germline): KGHSH, LQKENI. J lost 7 bases, V lost 3 bases, and 4 bases had no gene match. CDR3 length equals 13 residues. The CDR3 spells CASSPRTGIEAFF. The DNA of the CDR3 is TGTGCCAGCTCACCCCGGACAGGGATTGAAGCTTTCTTT.

The rearrangement uses TRBV6-6 and TRBJ1-3, with D possibly TRBD1 on 6 matching bases. Germline V gene lookup returns CDR1 MNHNY and CDR2 SVGAGI (reference sequence). Trimming took 4 bases from V and 7 from J, leaving 11 bases between them. CDR3 length: 13 amino acids. CDR3 in amino acids: CASSSRDTNTIYF. As DNA, the CDR3 is TGTGCCAGCAGTTCCCGGGACACCAACACCATATATTTT.